This passage covers 5 T cell receptor beta chains from one sample sequenced in a study of blood T cell repertoires in COVID-19. The repertoire was sequenced with immunoSEQ multiplex PCR; TCRdb's copy has only in-frame clones and lacks some. The data show around 100,000 clones, with approximately 88% seen just once and roughly 2.5% held by the top ten. Sequencing was carried out using peripheral blood. The receptor source for this set is a man in his fifties or sixties with COVID-19, enrolled during active disease.

This chain uses TRBV12-3 or TRBV12-4 with TRBJ2-1, with 11 bases aligning to TRBD1. Trimming removed 6 bases from V and 14 bases from J; junction bases left unmatched: 6. The CDR3 covers 12 residues. The CDR3 sequence: CASSSGTGGKFF. CDR3 nucleotides: TGTGCCAGCAGCTCCGGGACAGGGGGGAAGTTCTTC.

The chain's CDR3 is CASSLGQSSADTQYF. Here the CDR3 DNA reads TGTGCCAGCAGCCTCGGACAGAGCTCAGCGGATACGCAGTATTTT. The chain recombines TRBV3-1 (or the pseudogene TRBV3-2) with TRBJ2-3, with a weak D call TRBD1 (6 bases). Germline V gene sequence: CDR1 LGHDT, CDR2 YNNKEL (reference sequence). The CDR3 contains 15 residues. With 4 bases removed from V and 6 bases from J, the gap between germline ends came to 17 bases.

The rearrangement uses TRBV6-5 and TRBJ1-2, with a weak D call TRBD1 (6 bases). The CDR3 is made up of 14 amino acids. V lost 6 bases to trimming and J lost 0 bases, with 11 bases between them. CDR1 is MNHEY and CDR2 is SVGAGI in the germline V gene. The CDR3 sequence is CASRNRVANYGYTF. In DNA form, the CDR3 reads TGTGCCAGCAGAAACAGGGTGGCTAACTATGGCTACACCTTC.

This clone was observed a single time. This chain joins TRBV2 and TRBJ1-5; 8 bases line up with TRBD1. V was clipped by 6 bases and J by 2 bases; unmatched bases: 9. The CDR3 is 16 amino acids. CDR1 and CDR2 (germline): SNHLY, FYNNEI. Here the CDR3 reads CASRRPGGLGNQPQHF. The CDR3 nucleotides are TGTGCCAGCAGGCGGCCAGGGGGCCTTGGCAATCAGCCCCAGCATTTT. The full variable domain, completed using reference TRBV2 and TRBJ1-5, is EPEVTQTPSHQVTQMGQEVILRCVPISNHLYFYWYRQILGQKVEFLVSFYNNEISEKSEIFDDQFSVERPDGSNFTLKIRSTKLEDSAMYFCASRRPGGLGNQPQHFGDGTRLSIL.

This clone showed up just once. In nucleotides, the CDR3 is TGTGCCAGTAGTGCGCCTTACTATGGCTACACCTTC. Protein product: CASSAPYYGYTF. The chain joins TRBV19 to TRBJ1-2; D is unresolved. Trimming shortened V by 5 bases and J by 3 bases, and 7 bases separated the two germline ends. The length of the CDR3 is 12 residues. Germline CDR1 reads LNHDA; CDR2 reads SQIVND (reference sequence).